This entry lists 9 T cell receptor beta chains sequenced from one sample in a study of shared clonotypes between healthy human individuals. CD45RO-negative, CCR7-positively selected cells formed the naive CD8 fraction, excluding terminally differentiated effector memory CD45RA+ cells. Here immunoSEQ multiplex PCR was the method, and the copy in TCRdb shows in-frame clones only, minus some. The sample lists nearly 2 million clones, about 95% occurring once. Material for sequencing was naive CD8+ T cells sorted from blood. The receptors were sampled from a young man in good health.

This chain connects TRBV13 to TRBJ2-6, with D uncertain. CDR3 size: 14 residues. CDR1 and CDR2 from the germline V gene are PRHDT and FYEKMQ (reference sequence). Trimming removed 5 bases from V and 6 bases from J, with 11 bases in between. CDR3 in DNA: TGTGCCAGCAGCAACCCTCTAGAGGCCAACGTCCTGACTTTC. It translates to CASSNPLEANVLTF.

The CDR3 DNA sequence: TGTGCCAGCAGAAGGGGGGAAACCTACAATGAGCAGTTCTTC. Translated, it gives CASRRGETYNEQFF. This sequence joins TRBV6-1 and TRBJ2-1; D may correspond to TRBD1 or TRBD2 (6 bases each). Germline V gene sequence: CDR1 MNHNS, CDR2 SASEGT. Trimming pared 6 bases from V and 2 bases from J, leaving 11 bases between. The length of the CDR3 is 14 residues.

The chain has TRBV5-1 and TRBJ1-2; D unresolved. The CDR3 consists of 14 residues. Trimming left V 2 bases short and J 1 base short, with 9 bases between. Germline CDR1 SGHRS, CDR2 YFSETQ. CDR3 bases: TGCGCCAGCAGCTTTTTAGGGCTTAACTATGGCTACACCTTC. This encodes CASSFLGLNYGYTF.

The chain uses TRBV2 and TRBJ1-1; D is ambiguous. Trimming stripped 7 bases from V and 0 bases from J, with 9 bases between. The CDR3 has 13 residues. Per the germline V gene, CDR1 is SNHLY and CDR2 is FYNNEI. The CDR3 region is CASNPTVNTEAFF. The CDR3, as DNA: TGTGCCAGCAATCCGACGGTGAACACTGAAGCTTTCTTT.

This chain uses TRBV27 with TRBJ1-2; D is unclear. Deletions cut 2 bases from V and 4 bases from J, with 20 bases between. The CDR3 totals 17 residues. Germline CDR1 MNHEY, CDR2 SMNVEV (reference sequence). The CDR3 sequence is CASSLLPSQEGFYGYTF. DNA for the CDR3: TGTGCCAGCAGTTTACTGCCCTCCCAAGAAGGGTTCTATGGCTACACCTTC.

This chain uses TRBV9 with TRBJ2-2; D is possibly TRBD2 (5 bases). V lost 4 bases to trimming and J lost 5 bases, with 12 bases between them. The CDR3 loop spans 14 amino acids. The germline CDR1 and CDR2 sequences are SGDLS and YYNGEE. The DNA of the CDR3 is TGTGCCAGCAGCCGCGGGTCTAATACCGGGGAGCTGTTTTTT. Its protein is CASSRGSNTGELFF.

V and J are TRBV5-5 and TRBJ2-7; possibly TRBD2 for D (5 bases). Trimming left V 1 base short and J 0 bases short, with 11 bases between. The CDR3 runs 15 residues. Germline CDR1 is SGHKS and CDR2 is YYEKEE (reference sequence). CDR3 DNA sequence: TGTGCCAGCAGCTTGCGAATAGCGACCTCCTACGAGCAGTACTTC. Its protein is CASSLRIATSYEQYF.

The table lists this clone with many counts. The genes are TRBV18 and TRBJ2-7; D is undetermined. Trimming took 4 bases from V and 7 from J, leaving 11 bases between them. The CDR3 is 12 amino acids. CDR1 is KGHSH, CDR2 LQKENI, per germline. CDR3 bases: TGTGCCAGCTCACATGACACCCCTGAGCAGTACTTC. It is translated as CASSHDTPEQYF.

As regards this clone: Other DNA sequences within the sample encode an identical CDR3. This chain joins TRBV4-1 and TRBJ2-7; D possibly uses TRBD1 or TRBD2 (5 bases each). Trimming removed 0 bases from V and 1 base from J, with 13 bases in between. CDR1 is MGHRA, CDR2 YSYEKL, per germline. The CDR3 loop spans 16 amino acids. This CDR3 reads CASSQDLGESSYEQYF. CDR3 coding DNA: TGCGCCAGCAGCCAAGATTTAGGGGAGAGTTCCTACGAGCAGTACTTC.